These T cell receptor beta chains were read from a single sample in a study of blood T cells in healthy people across ages. One entry per CDR3 protein, called by TCRdb with MiXCR from the 5' RACE reads. The sample lists under 2,000,000 distinct CDR3 sequences, roughly 49% occurring once. Sequencing was performed on blood. These receptors came from a woman aged 40 to 55 in good health. Both conserved end residues are part of each CDR3. Each record gives: clone size, J gene, V gene, D gene, CDR3 protein, CDR3 DNA. A D gene is named only where the DNA matches it firmly. Clone size is shown for a subset of rows, as once, few, many or a class of expanded clone.

>-|TRBJ2-1|TRBV27|-
CASNLHQGSSYNEQFF
TGTGCCAGCAATTTACACCAGGGGTCGTCCTACAATGAGCAGTTCTTC
>-|TRBJ1-2|TRBV7-9|TRBD1
CASSSRDRDSEGYTF
TGTGCCAGCAGCTCCCGGGACAGGGACTCCGAGGGCTACACCTTC
>few|TRBJ2-1|TRBV13|-
CASGGQGIPGTRHNEQFF
TGTGCCAGCGGGGGGCAGGGTATCCCCGGAACTCGACACAATGAGCAGTTCTTC
>-|TRBJ2-7|TRBV7-2|-
CASSLSLGSPYEQYF
TGTGCCAGCAGCTTATCTCTGGGGTCCCCCTACGAGCAGTACTTC
>many|TRBJ2-3|TRBV7-2|-
CASSLAGARTDTQYF
TGTGCCAGCAGCTTAGCGGGGGCCCGCACAGATACGCAGTATTTT
>-|TRBJ2-1|TRBV7-2|-
CASSLGPEIYNEQFF
TGTGCCAGCAGCTTAGGGCCTGAAATTTACAATGAGCAGTTCTTC
>-|TRBJ2-1|TRBV20-1|TRBD1
CSGQGGNEQFF
TGCAGTGGACAGGGGGGGAATGAGCAGTTCTTC
>-|TRBJ1-1|TRBV6-5|TRBD1
CASSALHRGSTEAFF
TGTGCCAGCAGTGCCCTCCACAGGGGAAGCACTGAAGCTTTCTTT
>-|TRBJ1-2|TRBV6-5|-
CASNPGRDYGYTF
TGTGCCAGTAACCCCGGGAGAGACTATGGCTACACCTTC
>-|TRBJ2-3|TRBV20-1|TRBD2
CSALLAGGPLGTQYF
TGCAGTGCGCTACTAGCGGGGGGCCCCCTGGGTACGCAGTATTTT
>-|TRBJ2-7|TRBV28|-
CASSFLGPIEQYF
TGTGCCAGCAGTTTCCTTGGCCCCATCGAGCAGTACTTC